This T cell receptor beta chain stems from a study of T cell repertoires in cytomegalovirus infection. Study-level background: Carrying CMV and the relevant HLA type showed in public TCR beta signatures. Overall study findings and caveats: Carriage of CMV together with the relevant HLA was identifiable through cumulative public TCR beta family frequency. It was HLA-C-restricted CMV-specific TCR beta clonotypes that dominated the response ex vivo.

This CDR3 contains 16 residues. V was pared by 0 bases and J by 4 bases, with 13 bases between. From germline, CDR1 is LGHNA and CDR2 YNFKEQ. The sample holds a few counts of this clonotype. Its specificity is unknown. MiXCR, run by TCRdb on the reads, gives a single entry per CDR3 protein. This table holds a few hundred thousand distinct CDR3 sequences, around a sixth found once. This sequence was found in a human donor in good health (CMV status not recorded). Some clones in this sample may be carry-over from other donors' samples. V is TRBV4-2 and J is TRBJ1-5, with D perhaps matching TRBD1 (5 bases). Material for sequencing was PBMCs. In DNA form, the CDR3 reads TGTGCCAGCAGCCAAGATTTATGGACATCTAATCAGCCCCAGCATTTT. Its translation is CASSQDLWTSNQPQHF.